This T cell receptor beta chain was identified during a study of blood T cell repertoires in COVID-19. Overall study context: PBMCs, B-cell-depleted T cells, or T cells were the source of the cDNA or gDNA that made up the material.

Trimming stripped 5 bases from V and 0 bases from J, with 10 bases between. The CDR3 consists of 14 residues. Germline CDR1 is MNHEY and CDR2 is SVGAGI. Original processing notes: Amplification with reference gene primers provided the estimates of nucleated cell counts. Assay: immunoSEQ multiplex PCR; the TCRdb copy retains only in-frame clones and omits some. The DNA gave D and trimming, while V, J and clone size come from that table. Found here are more than 85,000 clones, approximately 80% of them singletons; the top ten hold approximately 17%. The sample comprised peripheral blood. The source is a woman aged 60-70 years with acute or convalescent COVID-19. This chain joins TRBV6-5 and TRBJ1-2; D ambiguous. The CDR3 DNA reads as TGTGCCAGCAGTAAGGAGATAGCTAACTATGGCTACACCTTC. Protein sequence: CASSKEIANYGYTF.